The 14 T cell receptor beta chains below all came from one sample that was sequenced in a study of blood T cell repertoires in COVID-19. TCRdb's copy holds only in-frame clones and misses some; the assay was immunoSEQ multiplex PCR. The sample has some 70,000 clones, roughly four fifths seen once. Sequenced: peripheral blood. These receptors originate from an older woman with acute or convalescent COVID-19.

The chain has TRBV30 and TRBJ1-1; D call uncertain. The CDR3 has 13 residues. CDR1 and CDR2 from the germline V gene are GTSNPN and SVGIG (reference sequence). V was pared by 0 bases and J by 5 bases, with 10 bases between. The chain's CDR3 is CAWSVSGVTEAFF. The CDR3 nucleotides read TGTGCCTGGAGTGTTTCCGGGGTGACTGAAGCTTTCTTT.

The J gene is TRBJ2-2, the V gene TRBV7-9; a weak D match, TRBD1 (5 bases). Trimming took off 3 bases at V and 5 bases at J, with 10 bases between the two ends. The germline gives CDR1 SEHNR, CDR2 FQNEAQ (reference sequence). There are 14 residues in the CDR3. In DNA, the CDR3 is TGTGCCAGCAGCTTGATGTCAGGGACCGGGGAGCTGTTTTTT. Translated: CASSLMSGTGELFF.

The chain employs TRBV11-3 and TRBJ2-7, with D hard to call. The CDR3 has 14 residues. In germline, CDR1 is SGHNT, CDR2 YENEEA. Trimming cost V 3 bases and J 6 bases, with 15 bases left between them. The CDR3 reads CASSLGQHTAEQYF. CDR3 DNA sequence: TGTGCCAGCAGCTTGGGCCAACATACCGCCGAGCAGTACTTC.

The V call is TRBV30, the J call TRBJ2-3; 7 bases map to TRBD2. The V and J ends lost 1 base and 0 bases, in that order; junction bases with no gene match: 1. The CDR3 has 14 residues. In germline, CDR1 is GTSNPN, CDR2 SVGIG (reference sequence). The CDR3 bases are TGTGCCTGGAGTGCCGGGGGGAGCACAGATACGCAGTATTTT. This gives the protein CAWSAGGSTDTQYF.

The chain uses TRBV9 and TRBJ1-2, with TRBD1 matching 8 bases. CDR1 is SGDLS and CDR2 is YYNGEE in the germline V gene. The CDR3 contains 14 residues. V trimming: 4 bases; J trimming: 6 bases; junction bases outside the gene matches: 8. The CDR3 DNA reads TGTGCCAGCAGCCCCGAGACAGGGGTTGATGGCTACACCTTC. Amino acids: CASSPETGVDGYTF.

V and J are TRBV5-1 and TRBJ2-2; the match to TRBD2 covers 7 bases. V was clipped by 5 bases and J by 5 bases; unmatched bases: 6. The CDR3 sequence is 14 residues long. Germline V lookup: CDR1 SGHRS, CDR2 YFSETQ. Here the CDR3 reads CASRRTGGTGELFF. CDR3 coding DNA: TGCGCCAGCAGGCGGACGGGGGGTACCGGGGAGCTGTTTTTT.

To note about this clone: One end of the junction varies from germline; a read error may be responsible. The CDR3 reads CASSLAGQASF. The CDR3 bases are TGTGCCAGCAGTTTAGCTGGGCAGGCTTCATTT. This rearrangement joins TRBV12-3 or TRBV12-4 to TRBJ1-3; D call uncertain. The CDR3 runs 11 residues.

CDR3 protein: CASGRGQENTEAFF. The CDR3 coding sequence is TGTGCCAGTGGCAGGGGGCAAGAGAACACTGAAGCTTTCTTT. The rearrangement joins TRBV7-9 to TRBJ1-1; 8 nucleotides line up with TRBD1. CDR3 length: 14 residues. J gave up 1 base and V 9 bases, and 7 bases lay outside the gene matches. Germline CDR1 and CDR2: SEHNR and FQNEAQ (reference sequence).

This clone appeared a few times. The chain links TRBV7-3 to TRBJ2-1; D is perhaps TRBD1 (5 bases). The germline CDR1 and CDR2 sequences are SGHTA and FQGTGA. V was trimmed by 1 base and J by 2 bases, leaving 12 bases between them. The CDR3 sequence is 16 residues long. CDR3 sequence: CASSLKGATPYNEQFF. DNA for the CDR3: TGTGCCAGCAGCTTAAAAGGGGCCACTCCCTACAATGAGCAGTTCTTC.

The rearrangement links TRBV28 to TRBJ1-6; TRBD1 might be the D (5 bases). The CDR3 is 15 amino acids. Trimming took 4 bases from V and 10 from J, leaving 17 bases between them. Germline CDR1 and CDR2: MDHEN and SYDVKM. CDR3 protein: CASSSAGGLGSPLHF. The CDR3 DNA is TGTGCCAGCAGTTCCGCCGGGGGATTAGGATCACCCCTCCACTTT.

The J gene is TRBJ1-2, the V gene TRBV11-2; TRBD1 agrees at 10 bases. V gave up 1 base and J gave up 3 bases; unmatched junction bases: 8. The CDR3 runs 17 residues. From germline, CDR1 is SGHAT and CDR2 FQNNGV. The CDR3 here is CASSLAGGTGVHYGYTF. The CDR3 nucleotides read TGTGCCAGCAGCTTAGCTGGCGGGACAGGGGTCCACTATGGCTACACCTTC. Complete variable domain (other parts from reference TRBV11-2 and TRBJ1-2): EAGVAQSPRYKIIEKRQSVAFWCNPISGHATLYWYQQILGQGPKLLIQFQNNGVVDDSQLPKDRFSAERLKGVDSTLKIQPAKLEDSAVYLCASSLAGGTGVHYGYTFGSGTRLTVV.

The genes are TRBV5-1 and TRBJ2-7, with 10 nucleotides matching TRBD1. Germline CDR1 reads SGHRS; CDR2 reads YFSETQ. The V gene end was trimmed by 3 bases and the J gene end by 7 bases; junction bases not matched to a gene: 10. This CDR3 is 15 amino acids long. DNA for the CDR3: TGCGCCAGCAGCTCCCGGGACAGGGGATCACAAGAGCAGTACTTC. It encodes CASSSRDRGSQEQYF.

The chain has TRBV2 and TRBJ1-6; 7 bases align to TRBD1. This CDR3 is built from 13 residues. With V trimmed by 4 bases and J by 7 bases, 1 base remained unmatched. The germline V gene encodes CDR1 SNHLY and CDR2 FYNNEI. The CDR3 protein is CASSGQGNSPLHF. The CDR3 DNA sequence: TGTGCCAGCAGTGGACAGGGAAATTCACCCCTCCACTTT.

V usage is TRBV2 and J usage is TRBJ2-1, with 8 bases fitting TRBD1. The ends lost 6 bases at V and 6 bases at J; junction bases unmatched: 10. The CDR3 is made up of 15 amino acids. The germline gives CDR1 SNHLY, CDR2 FYNNEI. The CDR3 loop reads CASRGNTGGRNEQFF. In DNA form, the CDR3 reads TGTGCCAGCAGGGGTAATACAGGGGGACGCAATGAGCAGTTCTTC. Using reference TRBV2 and TRBJ2-1 for the parts outside the CDR3, the full variable domain is EPEVTQTPSHQVTQMGQEVILRCVPISNHLYFYWYRQILGQKVEFLVSFYNNEISEKSEIFDDQFSVERPDGSNFTLKIRSTKLEDSAMYFCASRGNTGGRNEQFFGPGTRLTVL.